Shown below are 7 T cell receptor beta chains from a single sample sequenced in a study of blood T cell repertoires in COVID-19. The protocol was immunoSEQ multiplex PCR, while the TCRdb copy is restricted to in-frame clones and leaves out a portion. The sample holds roughly 100,000 clones, 85% seen once. Sequenced: peripheral blood. Every receptor here comes from a man aged 45-60 years with acute or convalescent COVID-19.

The rearrangement uses TRBV7-8 and TRBJ2-5; D is possibly TRBD2 (5 bases). Trimming left V 4 bases short and J 3 bases short, with 6 bases between. CDR3 length: 12 amino acids. Germline CDR1 and CDR2: SGHVS and FQNEAQ. The CDR3 nucleotides are TGTGCCAGCAGCTGGGGAGAAGAGACCCAGTACTTC. It specifies CASSWGEETQYF.

The chain uses TRBV10-1 and TRBJ2-3, with TRBD1 matching 11 bases. There are 16 residues in the CDR3. Germline assignment: CDR1 WNHNN and CDR2 SYGVQD (reference sequence). V dropped 5 bases and J dropped 6; count of bases not matched to a gene: 10. Here the CDR3 DNA reads TGCGCCAGCAGTTTAGCCTCGGGACAGGGGGAGGATACGCAGTATTTT. Translated: CASSLASGQGEDTQYF.

The chain joins TRBV25-1 to TRBJ2-1; 9 nucleotides line up with TRBD2. The germline V gene has CDR1 MGHDK and CDR2 SYGVNS. The CDR3 runs 18 residues. The ends lost 2 bases at V and 1 base at J; junction bases unmatched: 9. The CDR3 protein is CASSEGVWREGSYNEQFF. CDR3 DNA: TGTGCCAGCAGTGAAGGGGTGTGGCGGGAGGGATCCTACAATGAGCAGTTCTTC.

The J gene is TRBJ2-2, the V gene TRBV10-3; TRBD2 matches 7 bases. The CDR3 consists of 14 residues. V was pared by 9 bases and J by 0 bases, with 4 bases of the junction left unmatched. Germline lookup yields CDR1 ENHRY and CDR2 SYGVKD. The DNA for the CDR3 is TGTGCCATTGGCGGGAGCTCGAACACCGGGGAGCTGTTTTTT. It specifies CAIGGSSNTGELFF.

This sequence joins TRBV20-1 and TRBJ1-1, with a tentative D call TRBD1 (6 bases). The CDR3 length is 14 residues. The germline CDR1 and CDR2 sequences are DFQATT and SNEGSKA (reference sequence). Trimming stripped 3 bases from V and 4 bases from J, with 15 bases between. CDR3 in DNA: TGCAGTGCTAGTCTCGGGGGGCGGATCACTGAAGCTTTCTTT. Amino acid sequence: CSASLGGRITEAFF.

The chain carries TRBV5-1 and TRBJ2-5; 9 bases fit TRBD1. Germline V CDR1 and CDR2: SGHRS, YFSETQ. With 4 bases clipped from V and 4 bases from J, the junction kept 5 bases outside the gene matches. This CDR3 has 14 amino acids. CDR3 DNA sequence: TGCGCCAGCAGCGGGGGACAGGGCCTAGAGACCCAGTACTTC. Its protein is CASSGGQGLETQYF.

The chain employs TRBV20-1 and TRBJ2-5, with no clear D. The CDR3 has 10 amino acids. Germline CDR1 and CDR2: DFQATT and SNEGSKA (reference sequence). Between the trimmed V and J ends, which lost 5 bases and 4 bases, there was a span of 5 bases. The CDR3 sequence: CSAPLETQYF. The CDR3 coding sequence is TGCAGTGCTCCATTAGAGACCCAGTACTTC.